This TCR beta chain was identified during a study of preoperative IRX-2 immunotherapy in early breast cancer. TCRdb's table, derived via immunoSEQ multiplex PCR, lists solely in-frame clones and lacks some. This table holds 35,000 to 55,000 clones, approximately 95% found once. Treatment in this sample: preoperative locoregional IRX-2 cytokine immunotherapy. Samples came from a phase Ib trial of preoperative locoregional IRX-2 cytokine immunotherapy. V was clipped by 3 bases and J by 4 bases, with 10 bases between them. CDR1 is SNHLY, CDR2 FYNNEI, per germline. This CDR3 spans 14 amino acids. The rearrangement uses TRBV2 and TRBJ1-5, with D unresolved. Here the sequenced sample was tumor tissue, taken after IRX-2 immunotherapy. The source is a human donor with breast cancer. The CDR3 reads CASSERGRNQPQHF. In DNA, the CDR3 is TGTGCCAGCAGTGAGAGAGGGAGGAATCAGCCCCAGCATTTT. Filled out from reference TRBV2 and TRBJ1-5, the complete variable domain reads EPEVTQTPSHQVTQMGQEVILRCVPISNHLYFYWYRQILGQKVEFLVSFYNNEISEKSEIFDDQFSVERPDGSNFTLKIRSTKLEDSAMYFCASSERGRNQPQHFGDGTRLSIL.